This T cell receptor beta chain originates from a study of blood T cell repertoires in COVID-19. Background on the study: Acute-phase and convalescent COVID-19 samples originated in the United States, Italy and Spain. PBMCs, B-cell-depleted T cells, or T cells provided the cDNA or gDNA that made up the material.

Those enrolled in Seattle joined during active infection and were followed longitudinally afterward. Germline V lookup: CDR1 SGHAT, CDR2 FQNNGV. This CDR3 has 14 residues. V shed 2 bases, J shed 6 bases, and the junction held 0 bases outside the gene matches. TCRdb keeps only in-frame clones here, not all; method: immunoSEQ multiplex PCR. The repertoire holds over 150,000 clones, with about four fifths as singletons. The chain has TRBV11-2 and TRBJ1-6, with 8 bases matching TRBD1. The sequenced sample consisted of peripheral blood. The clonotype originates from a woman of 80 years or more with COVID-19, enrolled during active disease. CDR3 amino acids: CASSLTGGNSPLHF. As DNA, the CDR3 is TGTGCCAGCAGCTTAACAGGGGGTAATTCACCCCTCCACTTT.